This T cell receptor beta chain was sequenced during a study of T cell responses to AZD1222 COVID-19 vaccine. Study results and caveats: Repertoires were obtained solely post-peak T cell response.

The CDR3 consists of 17 residues. CDR1 and CDR2 from the germline V gene are LGHNA and YNFKEQ. V dropped 2 bases and J dropped 3; count of bases not matched to a gene: 5. In regard to this clone: Its matching antigen is unknown.

TCRdb's copy holds only in-frame clones and misses some; the assay was immunoSEQ multiplex PCR. The data show around 110,000 clones, 92% seen once. The chain carries TRBV4-2 and TRBJ2-3; 13 nucleotides align to TRBD2. The starting material was peripheral blood, obtained 28 days after the second AZD1222 dose. This receptor was identified in an adult who received the AZD1222 COVID-19 vaccine. The CDR3, as DNA: TGTGCCAGCAGCCAATATACTAGCGGGGGGGGTACAGATACGCAGTATTTT. This sequence encodes CASSQYTSGGGTDTQYF.